This T cell receptor beta chain is drawn from a study of cytomegalovirus exposure and HLA in healthy donors. The donors were members of the validation cohort comprising roughly 130 subjects, separate from the roughly 650-subject first cohort. Concerning this clone itself: Its target is not known.

Study-level points and caveats: The dataset shows that most TCR sequences were rare, while some public TCRs occurred in many donors.

The protocol was immunoSEQ multiplex PCR, while the TCRdb copy is restricted to in-frame clones and leaves out a portion. The sample yields some 140,000 clones, roughly four fifths seen once. V lost 2 bases to trimming and J lost 4 bases, with 5 bases between them. This CDR3 contains 12 residues. The germline V gene encodes CDR1 MDHEN and CDR2 SYDVKM. The receptor's source is a man aged 25-45 years in good health and CMV-seropositive. The sample consisted of PBMCs. The chain carries TRBV28 and TRBJ1-2; D is perhaps TRBD1 (5 bases). Here the CDR3 DNA reads TGTGCCAGCAGTTTAACAGGCTATGGCTACACCTTC. Translated: CASSLTGYGYTF.